This T cell receptor beta chain derives from a study of blood T cell repertoires in COVID-19. Study-level information: Donors in the United States, Italy and Spain gave samples during acute or convalescent COVID-19.

Sequenced by immunoSEQ multiplex PCR; TCRdb stores in-frame clones only, minus some. The data hold some 670,000 clones, with more than 80% observed a single time. Germline V gene data show CDR1 as SGHAT and CDR2 as FQNNGV. The CDR3 contains 17 residues. The V end lost 2 bases, the J end lost 2 bases, and 19 bases lay between the germline ends. The chain combines TRBV11-2 with TRBJ2-7; no reliable D call. The sequence was collected from a woman aged 18-29 years with acute or convalescent COVID-19. Material for sequencing was peripheral blood. CDR3 coding DNA: TGTGCCAGCAGCTTATGGCAGGATGACGGTGGAACCTACGAGCAGTACTTC. Amino acid sequence: CASSLWQDDGGTYEQYF.